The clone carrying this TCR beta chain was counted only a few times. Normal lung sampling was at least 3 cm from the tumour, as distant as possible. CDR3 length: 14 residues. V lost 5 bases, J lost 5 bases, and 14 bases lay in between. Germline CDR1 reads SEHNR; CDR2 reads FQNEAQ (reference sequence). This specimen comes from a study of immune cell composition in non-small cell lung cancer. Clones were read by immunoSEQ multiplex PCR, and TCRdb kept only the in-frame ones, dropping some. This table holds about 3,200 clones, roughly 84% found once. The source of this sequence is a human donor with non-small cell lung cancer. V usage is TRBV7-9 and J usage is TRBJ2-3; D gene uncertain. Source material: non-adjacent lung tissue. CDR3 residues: CASSRSTREDTQYF. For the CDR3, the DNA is TGTGCCAGCAGCAGGAGTACCCGAGAAGATACGCAGTATTTT.